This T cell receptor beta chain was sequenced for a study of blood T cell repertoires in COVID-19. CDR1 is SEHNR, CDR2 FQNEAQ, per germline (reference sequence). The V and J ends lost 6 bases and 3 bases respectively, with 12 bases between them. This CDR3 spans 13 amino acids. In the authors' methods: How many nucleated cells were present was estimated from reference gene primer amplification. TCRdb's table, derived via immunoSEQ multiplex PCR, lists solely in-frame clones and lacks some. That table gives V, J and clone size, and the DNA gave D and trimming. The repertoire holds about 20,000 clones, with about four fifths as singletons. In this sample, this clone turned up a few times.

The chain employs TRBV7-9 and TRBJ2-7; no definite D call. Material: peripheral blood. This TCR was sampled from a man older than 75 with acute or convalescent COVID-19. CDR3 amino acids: CASRNLVGYEQYF. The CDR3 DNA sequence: TGTGCCAGCAGGAACCTGGTCGGCTACGAGCAGTACTTC.